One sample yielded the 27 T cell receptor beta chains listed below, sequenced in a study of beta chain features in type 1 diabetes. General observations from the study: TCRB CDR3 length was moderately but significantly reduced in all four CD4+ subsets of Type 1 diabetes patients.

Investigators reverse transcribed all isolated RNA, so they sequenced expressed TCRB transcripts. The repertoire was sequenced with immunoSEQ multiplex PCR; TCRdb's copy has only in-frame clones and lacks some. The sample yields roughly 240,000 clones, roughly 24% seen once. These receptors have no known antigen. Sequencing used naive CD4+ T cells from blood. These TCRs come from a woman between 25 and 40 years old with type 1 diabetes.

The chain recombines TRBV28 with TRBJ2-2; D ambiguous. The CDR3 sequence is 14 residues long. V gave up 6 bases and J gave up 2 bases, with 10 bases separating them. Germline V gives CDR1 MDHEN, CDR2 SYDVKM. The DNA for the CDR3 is TGTGCCAGCAGACCCCAGTATAACACCGGGGAGCTGTTTTTT. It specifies CASRPQYNTGELFF.

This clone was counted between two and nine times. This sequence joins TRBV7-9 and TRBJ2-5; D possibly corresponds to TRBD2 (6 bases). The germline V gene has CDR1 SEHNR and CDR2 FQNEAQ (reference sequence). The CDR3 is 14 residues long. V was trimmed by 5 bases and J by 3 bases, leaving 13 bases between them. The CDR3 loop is CASSKRGGEETQYF. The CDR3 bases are TGTGCCAGCAGCAAAAGGGGCGGGGAAGAGACCCAGTACTTC.

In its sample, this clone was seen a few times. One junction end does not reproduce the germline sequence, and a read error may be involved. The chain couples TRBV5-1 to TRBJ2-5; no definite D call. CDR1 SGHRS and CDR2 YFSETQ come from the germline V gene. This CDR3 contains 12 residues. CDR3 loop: CASSEAQGTQYF. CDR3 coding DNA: TGCGCCAGCAGCGAGGCCCAAGGGACCCAGTACTTC.

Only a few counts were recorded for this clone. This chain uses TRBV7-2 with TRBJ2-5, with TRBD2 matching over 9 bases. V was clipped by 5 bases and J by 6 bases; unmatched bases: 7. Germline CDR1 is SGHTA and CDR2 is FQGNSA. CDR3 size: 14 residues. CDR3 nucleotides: TGTGCCAGCAGCCAAGGGCGGGGGGGCAAGACCCAGTACTTC. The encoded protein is CASSQGRGGKTQYF.

CDR3 loop: CAWSIGLAGVRQYF. The CDR3 DNA reads as TGTGCCTGGAGTATTGGACTAGCGGGAGTCAGGCAGTATTTT. The chain combines TRBV30 with TRBJ2-3, with 13 bases lining up with TRBD2. The V segment lost 2 bases and the J segment 11 bases; nucleotides outside the gene matches: 7. Germline CDR1 is GTSNPN and CDR2 is SVGIG (reference sequence). The CDR3 totals 14 residues.

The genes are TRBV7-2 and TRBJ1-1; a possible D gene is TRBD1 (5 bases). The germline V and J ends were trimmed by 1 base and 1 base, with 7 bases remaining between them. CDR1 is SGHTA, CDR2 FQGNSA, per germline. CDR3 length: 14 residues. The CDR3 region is CASSLGQGNTEAFF. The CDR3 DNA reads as TGTGCCAGCAGCTTAGGGCAGGGGAACACTGAAGCTTTCTTT.

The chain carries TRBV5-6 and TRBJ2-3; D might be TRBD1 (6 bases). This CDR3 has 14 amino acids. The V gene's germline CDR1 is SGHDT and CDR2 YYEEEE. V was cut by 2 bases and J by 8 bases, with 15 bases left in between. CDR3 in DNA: TGTGCCAGCAGCTTAGGACAGCGTTGGGCTACGCAGTATTTT. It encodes CASSLGQRWATQYF.

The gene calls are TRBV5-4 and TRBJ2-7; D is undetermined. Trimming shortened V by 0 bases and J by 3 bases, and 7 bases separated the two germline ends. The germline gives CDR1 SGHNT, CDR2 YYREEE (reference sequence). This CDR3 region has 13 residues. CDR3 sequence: CASSLDGYYEQYF. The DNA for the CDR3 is TGTGCCAGCAGCTTGGACGGTTACTACGAGCAGTACTTC.

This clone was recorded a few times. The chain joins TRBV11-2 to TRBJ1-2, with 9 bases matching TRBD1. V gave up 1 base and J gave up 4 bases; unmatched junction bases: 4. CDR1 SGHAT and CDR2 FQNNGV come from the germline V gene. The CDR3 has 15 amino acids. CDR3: CASSLGPGQGYGYTF. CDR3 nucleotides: TGTGCCAGCAGCTTAGGACCGGGACAGGGCTATGGCTACACCTTC.

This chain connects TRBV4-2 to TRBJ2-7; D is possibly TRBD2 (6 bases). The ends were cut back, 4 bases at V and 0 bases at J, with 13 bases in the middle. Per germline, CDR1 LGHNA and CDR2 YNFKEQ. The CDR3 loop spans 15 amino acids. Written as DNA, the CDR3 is TGTGCCAGCAGCCTCCGCGGGACCCCCTCCTACGAGCAGTACTTC. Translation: CASSLRGTPSYEQYF.

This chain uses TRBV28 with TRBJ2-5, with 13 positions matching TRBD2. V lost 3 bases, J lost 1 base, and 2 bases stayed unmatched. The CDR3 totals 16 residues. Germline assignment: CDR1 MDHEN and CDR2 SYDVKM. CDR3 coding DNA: TGTGCCAGCAGTTTCGGGACTAGCGGGGCCCAAGAGACCCAGTACTTC. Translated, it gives CASSFGTSGAQETQYF. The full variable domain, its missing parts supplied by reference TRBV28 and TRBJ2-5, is DVKVTQSSRYLVKRTGEKVFLECVQDMDHENMFWYRQDPGLGLRLIYFSYDVKMKEKGDIPEGYSVSREKKERFSLILESASTNQTSMYLCASSFGTSGAQETQYFGPGTRLLVL.

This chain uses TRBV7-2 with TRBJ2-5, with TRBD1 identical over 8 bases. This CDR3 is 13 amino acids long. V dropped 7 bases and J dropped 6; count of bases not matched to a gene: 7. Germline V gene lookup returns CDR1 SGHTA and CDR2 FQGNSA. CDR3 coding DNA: TGTGCCAGCAAACCGACAGGGGTACAGACCCAGTACTTC. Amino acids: CASKPTGVQTQYF.

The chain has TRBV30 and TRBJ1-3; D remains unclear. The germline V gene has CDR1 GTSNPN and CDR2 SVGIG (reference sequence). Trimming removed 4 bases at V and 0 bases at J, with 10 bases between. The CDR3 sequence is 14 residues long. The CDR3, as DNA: TGTGCCTGGACAGCCGACTTCTCTGGAAACACCATATATTTT. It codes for CAWTADFSGNTIYF.

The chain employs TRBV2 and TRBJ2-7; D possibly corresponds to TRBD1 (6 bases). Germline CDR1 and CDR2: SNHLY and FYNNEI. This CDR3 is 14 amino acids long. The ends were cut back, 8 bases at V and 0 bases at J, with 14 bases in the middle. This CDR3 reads CASQIGGSSYEQYF. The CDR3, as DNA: TGTGCCAGCCAAATAGGGGGTTCCTCCTACGAGCAGTACTTC.

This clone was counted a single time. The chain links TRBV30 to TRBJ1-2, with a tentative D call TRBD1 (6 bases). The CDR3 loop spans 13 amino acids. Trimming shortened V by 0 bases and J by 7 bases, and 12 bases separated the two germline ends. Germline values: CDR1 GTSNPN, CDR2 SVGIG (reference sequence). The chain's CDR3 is CAWSVRQESGYTF. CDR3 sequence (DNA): TGTGCCTGGAGTGTACGACAGGAGAGTGGCTACACCTTC.

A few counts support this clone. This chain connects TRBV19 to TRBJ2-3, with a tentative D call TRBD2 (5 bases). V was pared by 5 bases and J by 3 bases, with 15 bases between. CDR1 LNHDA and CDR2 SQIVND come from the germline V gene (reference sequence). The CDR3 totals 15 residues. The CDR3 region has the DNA TGTGCCAGTAGTTCCCAAAGGACGGGAACAGATACGCAGTATTTT. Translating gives CASSSQRTGTDTQYF.

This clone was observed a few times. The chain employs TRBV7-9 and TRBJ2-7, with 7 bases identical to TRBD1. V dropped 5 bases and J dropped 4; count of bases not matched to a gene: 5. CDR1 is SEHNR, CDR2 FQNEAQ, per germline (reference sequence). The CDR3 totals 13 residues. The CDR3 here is CASSRDRHYEQYF. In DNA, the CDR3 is TGTGCCAGCAGCCGGGACAGACATTACGAGCAGTACTTC.

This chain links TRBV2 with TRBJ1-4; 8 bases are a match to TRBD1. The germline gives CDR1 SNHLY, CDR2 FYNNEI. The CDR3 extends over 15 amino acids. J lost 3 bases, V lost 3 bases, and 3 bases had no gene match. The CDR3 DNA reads TGTGCCAGCAGTGACCCGACAGGGGCTAATGAAAAACTGTTTTTT. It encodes CASSDPTGANEKLFF.

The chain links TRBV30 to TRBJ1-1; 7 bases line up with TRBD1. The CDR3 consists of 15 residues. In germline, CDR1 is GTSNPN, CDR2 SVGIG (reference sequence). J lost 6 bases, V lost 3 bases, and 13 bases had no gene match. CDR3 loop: CAWRDLYRGSPEAFF. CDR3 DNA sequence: TGTGCCTGGAGGGACTTATACAGGGGATCACCTGAAGCTTTCTTT.

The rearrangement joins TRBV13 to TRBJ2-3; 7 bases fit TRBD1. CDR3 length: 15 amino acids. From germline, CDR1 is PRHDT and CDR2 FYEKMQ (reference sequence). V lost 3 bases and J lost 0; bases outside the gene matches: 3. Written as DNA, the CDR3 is TGTGCCAGCAGCTTCACGACAGGGAGCACAGATACGCAGTATTTT. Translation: CASSFTTGSTDTQYF.

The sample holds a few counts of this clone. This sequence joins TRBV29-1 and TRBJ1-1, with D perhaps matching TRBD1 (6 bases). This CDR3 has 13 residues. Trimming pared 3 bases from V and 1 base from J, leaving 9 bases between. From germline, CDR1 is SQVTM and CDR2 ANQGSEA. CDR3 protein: CSVDGQTNTEAFF. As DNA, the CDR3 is TGCAGCGTTGACGGACAGACGAACACTGAAGCTTTCTTT.

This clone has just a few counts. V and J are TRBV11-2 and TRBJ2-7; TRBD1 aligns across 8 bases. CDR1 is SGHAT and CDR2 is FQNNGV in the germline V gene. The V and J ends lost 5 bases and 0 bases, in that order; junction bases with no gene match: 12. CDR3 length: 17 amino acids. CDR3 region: CASSPHGRTGSSYEQYF. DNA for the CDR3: TGTGCCAGCAGCCCTCACGGCCGGACAGGGAGCTCCTACGAGCAGTACTTC.

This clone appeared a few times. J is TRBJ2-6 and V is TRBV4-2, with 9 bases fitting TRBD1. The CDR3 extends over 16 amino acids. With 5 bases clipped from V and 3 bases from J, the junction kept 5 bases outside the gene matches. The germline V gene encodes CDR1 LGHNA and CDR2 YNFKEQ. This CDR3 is CASSATGGFGANVLTF. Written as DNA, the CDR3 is TGTGCCAGCAGCGCGACAGGGGGGTTTGGGGCCAACGTCCTGACTTTC.

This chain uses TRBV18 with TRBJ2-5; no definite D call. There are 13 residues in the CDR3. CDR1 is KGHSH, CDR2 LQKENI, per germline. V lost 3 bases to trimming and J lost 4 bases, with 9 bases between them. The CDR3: CASSPRVGETQYF. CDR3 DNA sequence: TGTGCCAGCTCACCCCGGGTCGGAGAGACCCAGTACTTC. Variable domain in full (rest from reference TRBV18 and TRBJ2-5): NAGVMQNPRHLVRRRGQEARLRCSPMKGHSHVYWYRQLPEEGLKFMVYLQKENIIDESGMPKERFSAEFPKEGPSILRIQQVVRGDSAAYFCASSPRVGETQYFGPGTRLLVL.

This CDR3 is CASSPRLSGRDEQYF. As DNA, the CDR3 is TGTGCCAGCTCACCACGTCTCAGCGGGAGGGACGAGCAGTACTTC. The chain has TRBV18 and TRBJ2-7, with 10 bases identical to TRBD2. CDR1 is KGHSH and CDR2 is LQKENI in the germline V gene. Trimming took 1 base from V and 5 from J; bases not matched to a gene: 5. The CDR3 is 15 amino acids.

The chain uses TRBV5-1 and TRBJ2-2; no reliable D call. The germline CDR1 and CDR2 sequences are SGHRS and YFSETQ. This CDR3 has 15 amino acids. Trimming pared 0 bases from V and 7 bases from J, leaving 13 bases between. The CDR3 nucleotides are TGCGCCAGCAGCTTGGCGAGGCTATCGGGCGGGGAGCTGTTTTTT. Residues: CASSLARLSGGELFF.

The CDR3 spells CSASGTGYEQYF. The CDR3 nucleotides are TGCAGCGCCTCCGGGACAGGGTACGAGCAGTACTTC. The genes are TRBV29-1 and TRBJ2-7; TRBD1 matches at 9 bases. CDR3 length: 12 amino acids. The germline gives CDR1 SQVTM, CDR2 ANQGSEA. V was clipped by 7 bases and J by 4 bases; unmatched bases: 5.